The 9 T cell receptor beta chains in this list originate from one sample, sequenced in a study of technical replicates of blood from a few donors. Sequencing was performed with immunoSEQ multiplex PCR; in TCRdb, only in-frame clones are kept and a portion is missing. In the table there are fewer than 90,000 clones, over 90% of which are singletons. The sample comprised T cells isolated from PBMCs. Source of these receptors: a human donor in good health.

The V gene is TRBV30, the J gene TRBJ1-5; D remains ambiguous. Trimming cost V 6 bases and J 0 bases, with 12 bases left between them. Germline V lookup: CDR1 GTSNPN, CDR2 SVGIG (reference sequence). The CDR3 runs 14 residues. Here the CDR3 reads CACHKAGSNQPQHF. CDR3 nucleotide sequence: TGTGCCTGCCATAAAGCTGGTAGCAATCAGCCCCAGCATTTT.

The chain recombines TRBV5-1 with TRBJ1-2, with D hard to call. The ends were cut back, 3 bases at V and 4 bases at J, with 19 bases in the middle. The CDR3 is 16 amino acids. Per the germline V gene, CDR1 is SGHRS and CDR2 is YFSETQ. The CDR3 loop reads CASSSEAGSYIYGYTF. The CDR3 nucleotides read TGCGCCAGCAGCTCGGAGGCGGGGTCGTATATCTATGGCTACACCTTC.

This chain links TRBV14 with TRBJ1-1; TRBD1 is a possible D gene (6 bases). The CDR3 is 14 amino acids. Trimming shortened V by 1 base and J by 5 bases, and 11 bases separated the two germline ends. CDR1 is SGHDN, CDR2 FVKESK, per germline. In nucleotides, the CDR3 is TGTGCCAGCAGCCAAGTTGGGGGCAGAACTGAAGCTTTCTTT. This translates into CASSQVGGRTEAFF. Supplemented by reference TRBV14 and TRBJ1-1, the full variable domain reads EAGVTQFPSHSVIEKGQTVTLRCDPISGHDNLYWYRRVMGKEIKFLLHFVKESKQDESGMPNNRFLAERTGGTYSTLKVQPAELEDSGVYFCASSQVGGRTEAFFGQGTRLTVV.

Only one count was recorded for this clone. This rearrangement joins TRBV27 to TRBJ2-5; 13 nucleotides match TRBD2. The CDR3 has 15 residues. V trimming: 6 bases; J trimming: 5 bases; junction bases outside the gene matches: 6. Germline CDR1 MNHEY, CDR2 SMNVEV (reference sequence). The CDR3 DNA sequence: TGTGCCAGCAGACCCAGGACTAGCGGGAGTGAGACCCAGTACTTC. This sequence encodes CASRPRTSGSETQYF.

This sequence joins TRBV6-4 and TRBJ2-7, with TRBD2 matching over 7 bases. The CDR3 contains 14 residues. V trimming: 4 bases; J trimming: 2 bases; junction bases outside the gene matches: 5. Germline V gene data show CDR1 as MRHNA and CDR2 as SNTAGT. CDR3 DNA sequence: TGTGCCAGCAGTGTGATTGCGGGAGCCTACGAGCAGTACTTC. It codes for CASSVIAGAYEQYF.

V usage is TRBV7-9 and J usage is TRBJ2-1; a weak D match, TRBD2 (5 bases). Germline CDR1 is SEHNR and CDR2 is FQNEAQ (reference sequence). Trimming pared 4 bases from V and 2 bases from J, leaving 15 bases between. The CDR3 is made up of 16 amino acids. CDR3 nucleotide sequence: TGTGCCAGCAGCTCCCAGCGGACTGGAACCTACAATGAGCAGTTCTTC. Translating it yields CASSSQRTGTYNEQFF.

CDR3 protein: CASSQTVTGGHMNTEAFF. CDR3 nucleotides: TGCGCCAGCAGCCAAACCGTGACAGGGGGCCACATGAACACTGAAGCTTTCTTT. The V call is TRBV4-1, the J call TRBJ1-1; 10 bases are shared with TRBD1. J gave up 0 bases and V 2 bases, and 9 bases lay outside the gene matches. This CDR3 comprises 18 residues. In germline, CDR1 is MGHRA, CDR2 YSYEKL.

This clone came up once. The V and J genes are TRBV4-2 and TRBJ2-1; the match to TRBD2 covers 7 bases. CDR1 and CDR2 (germline): LGHNA, YNFKEQ. This CDR3 contains 17 residues. The trim removed 2 bases at V and 8 bases at J, leaving 15 bases unmatched. CDR3 amino acids: CASSQPPGGREVYEQFF. The CDR3 region has the DNA TGTGCCAGCAGCCAACCTCCGGGGGGACGGGAGGTCTATGAGCAGTTCTTC.

V usage is TRBV6-1 and J usage is TRBJ1-2; D is ambiguous. Deletions cut 4 bases from V and 2 bases from J, with 11 bases between. Looked up from germline, CDR1 is MNHNS and CDR2 is SASEGT. This CDR3 is built from 14 residues. CDR3 sequence reads: CASSGSLENYGYTF. CDR3 DNA: TGTGCCAGCAGTGGGAGTCTCGAAAACTATGGCTACACCTTC.